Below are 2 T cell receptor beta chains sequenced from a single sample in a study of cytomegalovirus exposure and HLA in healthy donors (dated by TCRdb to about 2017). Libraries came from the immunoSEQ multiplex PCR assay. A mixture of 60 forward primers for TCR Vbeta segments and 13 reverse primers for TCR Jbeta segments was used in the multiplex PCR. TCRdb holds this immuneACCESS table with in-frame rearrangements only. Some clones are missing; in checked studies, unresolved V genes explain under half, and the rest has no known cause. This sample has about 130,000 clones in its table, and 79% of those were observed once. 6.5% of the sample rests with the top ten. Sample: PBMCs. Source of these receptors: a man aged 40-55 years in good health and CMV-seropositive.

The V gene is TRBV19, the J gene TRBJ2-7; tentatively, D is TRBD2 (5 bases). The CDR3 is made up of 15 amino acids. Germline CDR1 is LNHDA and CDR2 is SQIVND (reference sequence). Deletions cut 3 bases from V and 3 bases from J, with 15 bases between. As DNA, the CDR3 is TGTGCCAGTAGTATTAGATCAGAGGGCGGCTACGAGCAGTACTTC. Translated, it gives CASSIRSEGGYEQYF.

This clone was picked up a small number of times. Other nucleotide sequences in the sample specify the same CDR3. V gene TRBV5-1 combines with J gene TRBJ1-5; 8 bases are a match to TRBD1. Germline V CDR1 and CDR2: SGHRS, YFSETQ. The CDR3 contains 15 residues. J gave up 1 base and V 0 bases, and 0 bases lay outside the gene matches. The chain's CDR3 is CASSLGQGSNQPQHF. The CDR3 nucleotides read TGCGCCAGCAGCTTGGGACAGGGGAGCAATCAGCCCCAGCATTTT.